This record concerns one T cell receptor beta chain sequence. Its matching antigen is unknown. The donors were members of the approximately 130-subject validation cohort (separate from the approximately 670-subject first cohort). This CDR3 has 15 amino acids. Germline lookup yields CDR1 MNHEY and CDR2 SVGAGI. Germline trimming cut 7 bases from V and 7 bases from J; bases unmatched to any gene: 8. Only in-frame clones appear in the TCRdb table, and some are missing; sequencing was by immunoSEQ multiplex PCR. The sample gives over 120,000 clones, roughly 89% of which show up once; 4.5% is in the top ten. These data belong to a study of cytomegalovirus exposure and HLA in healthy donors. Study-level results: With high specificity and sensitivity, the classifier reportedly diagnosed cytomegalovirus status.

This TCR came from a man younger than 35 in good health and CMV-seropositive. The J gene is TRBJ2-7, the V gene TRBV6-5, with 15 bases lining up with TRBD2. Sequencing was done on a sample of PBMCs. The DNA of the CDR3 is TGTGCCAGCACTAAATGGACTAGCGGGAGGGAAGAGCAGTACTTC. As protein: CASTKWTSGREEQYF.